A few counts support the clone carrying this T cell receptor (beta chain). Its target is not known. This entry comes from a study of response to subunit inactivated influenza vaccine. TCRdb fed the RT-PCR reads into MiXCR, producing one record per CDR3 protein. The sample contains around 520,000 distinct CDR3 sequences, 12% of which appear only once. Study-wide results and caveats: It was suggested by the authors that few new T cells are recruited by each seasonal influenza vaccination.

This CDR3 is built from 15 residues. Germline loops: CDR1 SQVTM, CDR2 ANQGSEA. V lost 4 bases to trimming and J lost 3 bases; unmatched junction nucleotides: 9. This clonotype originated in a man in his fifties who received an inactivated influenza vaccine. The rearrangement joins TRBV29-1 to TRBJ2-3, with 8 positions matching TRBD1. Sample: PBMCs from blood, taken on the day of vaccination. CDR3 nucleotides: TGCAGCGTTGGACGGAACAGGGGGTTTACAGATACGCAGTATTTT. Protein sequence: CSVGRNRGFTDTQYF.